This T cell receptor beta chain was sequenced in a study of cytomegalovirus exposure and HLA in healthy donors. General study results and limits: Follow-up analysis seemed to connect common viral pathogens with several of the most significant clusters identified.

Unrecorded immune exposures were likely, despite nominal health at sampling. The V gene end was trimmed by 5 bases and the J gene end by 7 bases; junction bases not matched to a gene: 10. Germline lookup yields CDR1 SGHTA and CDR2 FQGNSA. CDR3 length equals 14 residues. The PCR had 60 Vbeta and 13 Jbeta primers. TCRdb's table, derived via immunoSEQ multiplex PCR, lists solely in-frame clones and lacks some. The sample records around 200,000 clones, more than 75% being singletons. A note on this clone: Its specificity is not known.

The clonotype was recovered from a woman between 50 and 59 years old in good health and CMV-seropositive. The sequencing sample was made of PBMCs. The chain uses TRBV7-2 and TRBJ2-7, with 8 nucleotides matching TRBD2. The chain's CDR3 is CASSPSTRGGEQYF. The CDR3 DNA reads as TGTGCCAGCAGCCCCTCGACCCGGGGGGGGGAGCAGTACTTC.